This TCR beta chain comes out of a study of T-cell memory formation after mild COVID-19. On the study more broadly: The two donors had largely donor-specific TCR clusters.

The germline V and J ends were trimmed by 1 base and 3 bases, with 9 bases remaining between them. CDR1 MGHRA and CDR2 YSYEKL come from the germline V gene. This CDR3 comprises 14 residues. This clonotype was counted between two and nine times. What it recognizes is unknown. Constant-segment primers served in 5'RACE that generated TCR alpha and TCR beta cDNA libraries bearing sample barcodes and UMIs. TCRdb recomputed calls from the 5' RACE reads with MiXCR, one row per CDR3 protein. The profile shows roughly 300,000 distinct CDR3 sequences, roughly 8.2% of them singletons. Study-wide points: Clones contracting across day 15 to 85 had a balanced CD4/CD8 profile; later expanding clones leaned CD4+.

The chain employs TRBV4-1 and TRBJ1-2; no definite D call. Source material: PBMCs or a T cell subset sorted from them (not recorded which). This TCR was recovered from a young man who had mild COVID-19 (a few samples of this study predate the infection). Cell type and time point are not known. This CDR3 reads CASSQASLDYGYTF. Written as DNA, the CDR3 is TGCGCCAGCAGCCAAGCGTCGTTGGACTATGGCTACACCTTC.